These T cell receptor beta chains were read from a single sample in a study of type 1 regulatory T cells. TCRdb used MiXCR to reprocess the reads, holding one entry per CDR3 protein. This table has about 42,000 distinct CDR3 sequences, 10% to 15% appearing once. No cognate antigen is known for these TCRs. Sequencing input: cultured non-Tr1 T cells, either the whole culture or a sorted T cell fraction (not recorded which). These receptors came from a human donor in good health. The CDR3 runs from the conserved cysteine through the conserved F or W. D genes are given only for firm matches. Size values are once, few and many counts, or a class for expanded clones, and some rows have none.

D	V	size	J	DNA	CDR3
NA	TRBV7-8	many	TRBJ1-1	TGTGCCAGCAGCTTAGCGAGGGGTTTGAACACTGAAGCTTTCTTT	CASSLARGLNTEAFF
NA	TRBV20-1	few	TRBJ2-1	TGCAGTGCTACCCATCCCGGGACAATCTCAGGGGAGCAGTTCTTC	CSATHPGTISGEQFF
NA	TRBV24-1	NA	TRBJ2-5	TGTGCCACCAGTGGCGTAAAAGAGACCCAGTACTTC	CATSGVKETQYF
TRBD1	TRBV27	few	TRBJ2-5	TGTGCCAGCAGTTCGTACAGGGGCGAGACCCAGTACTTC	CASSSYRGETQYF
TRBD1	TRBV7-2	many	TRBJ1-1	TGTGCCAGCAGGCCAGGGGGCTCGGGCACTGAAGCTTTCTTT	CASRPGGSGTEAFF
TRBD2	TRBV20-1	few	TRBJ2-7	TGCACCCCCTCGGGAGTCGGGAGGGAGCAGTACTTC	CTPSGVGREQYF
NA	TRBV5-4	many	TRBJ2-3	TGTGCCAGCAGCAGGGACTGGGCAAGCACAGATACGCAGTATTTT	CASSRDWASTDTQYF
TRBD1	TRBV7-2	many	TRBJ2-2	TGTGCCAGCAGATTGACAGGGGGAGGTAACACCGGGGAGCTGTTTTTT	CASRLTGGGNTGELFF
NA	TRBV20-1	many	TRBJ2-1	TGCAGTGCTAGCGCAGCTAATTACAATGAGCAGTTCTTC	CSASAANYNEQFF
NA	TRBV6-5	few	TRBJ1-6	TGTGCCAGCAGTTACGTAACAGGAGAAAGTAGTTCACCCCTCCACTTT	CASSYVTGESSSPLHF